The clone carrying this T cell receptor beta chain appeared a single time. The entry originates in a study of blood T cell repertoires in COVID-19. In the authors' workflow: Researchers report that nucleated cell counts were estimated from reference gene primer amplification. Assay: immunoSEQ multiplex PCR; the TCRdb copy retains only in-frame clones and omits some. D and trimming were read from the DNA, whereas the V and J calls and clone size are those reported in that table. The sample gives over 200,000 clones, under 95% of which show up once; 0.95% to 1.5% is in the top ten. Germline loops: CDR1 SGHRS, CDR2 YFSETQ. The CDR3 is 17 residues long. V lost 3 bases, J lost 8 bases, and 26 bases lay in between.

The clonotype comes from a man in his thirties or forties with acute or convalescent COVID-19. Material for sequencing was peripheral blood. The chain couples TRBV5-1 to TRBJ1-2; tentative D call: TRBD1 (5 bases). CDR3 loop: CASSSGDNHGAVLGYTF. The DNA for the CDR3 is TGCGCCAGCAGCTCGGGGGATAATCATGGGGCCGTGTTAGGCTACACCTTC.